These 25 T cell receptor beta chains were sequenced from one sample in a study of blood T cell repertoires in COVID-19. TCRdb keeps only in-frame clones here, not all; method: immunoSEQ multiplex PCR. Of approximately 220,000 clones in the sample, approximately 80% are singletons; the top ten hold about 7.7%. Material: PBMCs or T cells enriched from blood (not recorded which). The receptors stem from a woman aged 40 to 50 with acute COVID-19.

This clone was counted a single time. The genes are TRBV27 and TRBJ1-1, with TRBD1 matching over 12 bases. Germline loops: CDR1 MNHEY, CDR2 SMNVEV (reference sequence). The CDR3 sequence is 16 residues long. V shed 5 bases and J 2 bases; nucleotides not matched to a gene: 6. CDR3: CASSRGQGAINTEAFF. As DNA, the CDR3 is TGTGCCAGCAGTAGGGGACAGGGGGCAATAAACACTGAAGCTTTCTTT.

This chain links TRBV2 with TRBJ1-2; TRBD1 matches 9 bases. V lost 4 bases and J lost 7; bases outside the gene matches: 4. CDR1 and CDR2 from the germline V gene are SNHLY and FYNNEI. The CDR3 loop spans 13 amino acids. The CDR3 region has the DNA TGTGCCAGCAGTGGGGAGGACAGGGGTGGCTACACCTTC. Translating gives CASSGEDRGGYTF. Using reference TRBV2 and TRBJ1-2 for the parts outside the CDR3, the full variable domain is EPEVTQTPSHQVTQMGQEVILRCVPISNHLYFYWYRQILGQKVEFLVSFYNNEISEKSEIFDDQFSVERPDGSNFTLKIRSTKLEDSAMYFCASSGEDRGGYTFGSGTRLTVV.

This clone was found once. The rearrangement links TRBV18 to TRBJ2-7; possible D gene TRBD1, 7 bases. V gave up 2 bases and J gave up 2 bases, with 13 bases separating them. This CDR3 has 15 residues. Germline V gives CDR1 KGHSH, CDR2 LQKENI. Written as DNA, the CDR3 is TGTGCCAGCTCACCAGGCAGGGGGGAAACCTACGAGCAGTACTTC. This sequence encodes CASSPGRGETYEQYF.

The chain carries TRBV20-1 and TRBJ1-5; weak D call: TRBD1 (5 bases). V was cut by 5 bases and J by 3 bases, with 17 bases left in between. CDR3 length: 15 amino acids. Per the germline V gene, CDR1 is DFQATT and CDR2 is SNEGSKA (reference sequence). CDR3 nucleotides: TGCAGTGCTCGTGAGGCGGGGGGGATCAATCAGCCCCAGCATTTT. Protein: CSAREAGGINQPQHF.

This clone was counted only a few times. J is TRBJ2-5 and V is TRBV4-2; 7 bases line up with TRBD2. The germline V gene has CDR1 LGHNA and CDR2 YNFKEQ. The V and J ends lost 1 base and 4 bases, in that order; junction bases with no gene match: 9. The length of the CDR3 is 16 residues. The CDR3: CASSQAGERGAETQYF. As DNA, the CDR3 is TGTGCCAGCAGCCAAGCGGGGGAGCGGGGCGCAGAGACCCAGTACTTC.

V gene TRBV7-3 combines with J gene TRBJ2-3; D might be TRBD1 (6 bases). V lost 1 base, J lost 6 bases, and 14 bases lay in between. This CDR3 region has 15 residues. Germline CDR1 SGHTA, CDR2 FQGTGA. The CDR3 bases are TGTGCCAGCAGCTTAAACTCAGGGGTCGGCGATACGCAGTATTTT. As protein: CASSLNSGVGDTQYF.

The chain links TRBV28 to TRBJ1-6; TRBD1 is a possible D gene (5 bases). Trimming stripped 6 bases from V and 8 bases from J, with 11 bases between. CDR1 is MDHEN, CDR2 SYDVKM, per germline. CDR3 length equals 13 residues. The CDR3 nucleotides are TGTGCCAGCAGCGCCGGGGGTTATTCACCCCTCCACTTT. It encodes CASSAGGYSPLHF. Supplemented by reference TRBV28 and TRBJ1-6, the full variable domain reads DVKVTQSSRYLVKRTGEKVFLECVQDMDHENMFWYRQDPGLGLRLIYFSYDVKMKEKGDIPEGYSVSREKKERFSLILESASTNQTSMYLCASSAGGYSPLHFGNGTRLTVT.

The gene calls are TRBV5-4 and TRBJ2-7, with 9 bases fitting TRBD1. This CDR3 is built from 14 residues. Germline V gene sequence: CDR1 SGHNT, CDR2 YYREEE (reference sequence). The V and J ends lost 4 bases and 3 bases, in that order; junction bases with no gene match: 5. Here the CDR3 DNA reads TGTGCCAGCAGCCACCCGGGACAGGGCTACGAGCAGTACTTC. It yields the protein CASSHPGQGYEQYF.

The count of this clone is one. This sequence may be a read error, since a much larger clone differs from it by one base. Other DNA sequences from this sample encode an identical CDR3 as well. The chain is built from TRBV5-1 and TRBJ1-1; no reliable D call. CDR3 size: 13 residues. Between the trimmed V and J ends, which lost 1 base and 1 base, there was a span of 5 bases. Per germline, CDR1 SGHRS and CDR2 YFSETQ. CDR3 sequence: CASSLTANTEAFF. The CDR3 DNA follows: TGCGCCAGCAGCTTGACAGCGAACACTGAAGCTTTCTTT.

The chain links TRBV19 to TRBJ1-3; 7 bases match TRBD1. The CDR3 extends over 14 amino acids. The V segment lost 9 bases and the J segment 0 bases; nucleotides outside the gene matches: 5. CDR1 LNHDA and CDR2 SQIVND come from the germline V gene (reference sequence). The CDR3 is CASRQGHSGNTIYF. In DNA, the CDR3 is TGTGCCAGCCGACAGGGTCACTCTGGAAACACCATATATTTT.

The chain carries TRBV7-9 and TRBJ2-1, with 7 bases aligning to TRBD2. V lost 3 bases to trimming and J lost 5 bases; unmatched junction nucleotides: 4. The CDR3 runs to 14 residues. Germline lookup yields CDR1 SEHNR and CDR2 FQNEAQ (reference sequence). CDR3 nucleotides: TGTGCCAGCAGCTTTGGCGGGAGTGACAATGAGCAGTTCTTC. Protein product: CASSFGGSDNEQFF. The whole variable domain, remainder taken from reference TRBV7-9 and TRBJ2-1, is DTGVSQNPRHKITKRGQNVTFRCDPISEHNRLYWYRQTLGQGPEFLTYFQNEAQLEKSRLLSDRFSAERPKGSFSTLEIQRTEQGDSAMYLCASSFGGSDNEQFFGPGTRLTVL.

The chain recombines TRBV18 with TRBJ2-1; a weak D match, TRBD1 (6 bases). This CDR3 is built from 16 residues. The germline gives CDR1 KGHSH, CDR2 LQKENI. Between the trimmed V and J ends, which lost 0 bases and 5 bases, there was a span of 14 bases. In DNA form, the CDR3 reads TGTGCCAGCTCACCACCCCGTCGACAGGTGAACAATGAGCAGTTCTTC. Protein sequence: CASSPPRRQVNNEQFF.

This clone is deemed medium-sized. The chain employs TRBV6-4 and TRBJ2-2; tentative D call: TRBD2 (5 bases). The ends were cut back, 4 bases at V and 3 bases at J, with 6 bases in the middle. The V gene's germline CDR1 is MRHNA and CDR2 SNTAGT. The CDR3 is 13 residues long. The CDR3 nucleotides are TGTGCCAGCAGTGGGCGGGACACCGGGGAGCTGTTTTTT. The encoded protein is CASSGRDTGELFF.

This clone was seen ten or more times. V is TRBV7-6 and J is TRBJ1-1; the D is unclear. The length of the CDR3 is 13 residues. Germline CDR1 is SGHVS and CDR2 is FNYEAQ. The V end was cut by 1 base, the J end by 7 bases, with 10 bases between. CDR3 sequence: CASSLGGGLEAFF. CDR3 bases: TGTGCCAGCAGCTTAGGAGGAGGGCTTGAAGCTTTCTTT.

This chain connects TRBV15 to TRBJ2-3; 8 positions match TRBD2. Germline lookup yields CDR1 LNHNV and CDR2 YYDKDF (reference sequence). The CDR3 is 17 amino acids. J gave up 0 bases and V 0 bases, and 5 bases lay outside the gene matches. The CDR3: CATSRDLASGSTDTQYF. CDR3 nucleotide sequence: TGTGCCACCAGCAGAGATCTCGCTAGCGGGAGCACAGATACGCAGTATTTT.

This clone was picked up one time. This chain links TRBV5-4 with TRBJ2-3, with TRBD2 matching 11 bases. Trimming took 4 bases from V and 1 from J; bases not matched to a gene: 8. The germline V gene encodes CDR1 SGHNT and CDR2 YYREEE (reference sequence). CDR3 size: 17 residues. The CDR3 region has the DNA TGTGCCAGCAGCGCGAAACTAGCGGGAGCGGGCACAGATACGCAGTATTTT. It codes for CASSAKLAGAGTDTQYF.

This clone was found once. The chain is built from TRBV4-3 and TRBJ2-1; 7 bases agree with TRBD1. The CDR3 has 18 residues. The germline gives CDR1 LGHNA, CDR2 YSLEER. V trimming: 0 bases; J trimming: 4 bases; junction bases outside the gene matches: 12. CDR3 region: CASSQEKGANTPYNEQFF. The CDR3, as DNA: TGCGCCAGCAGCCAAGAAAAGGGGGCAAACACACCTTACAATGAGCAGTTCTTC.

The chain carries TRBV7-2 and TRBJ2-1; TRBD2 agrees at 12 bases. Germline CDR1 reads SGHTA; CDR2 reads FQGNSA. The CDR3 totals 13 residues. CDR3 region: CASLAGGYNEQFF. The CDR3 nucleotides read TGTGCGTCTCTAGCGGGAGGGTACAATGAGCAGTTCTTC.

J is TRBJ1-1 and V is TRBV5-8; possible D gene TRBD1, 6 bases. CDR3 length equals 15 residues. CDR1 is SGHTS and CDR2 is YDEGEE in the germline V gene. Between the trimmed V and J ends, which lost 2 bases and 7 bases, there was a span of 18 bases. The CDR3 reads CASSFRLGGAGEAFF. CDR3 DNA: TGTGCCAGCAGCTTCCGCCTCGGGGGGGCCGGTGAAGCTTTCTTT.

CDR3 DNA sequence: TGTGCCAGCAGCTTAGGAGCAGGGGCCGGGGAGCTGTTTTTT. It yields the protein CASSLGAGAGELFF. The V gene is TRBV7-2, the J gene TRBJ2-2; TRBD1 is a possible D gene (6 bases). The V end lost 1 base, the J end lost 6 bases, and 9 bases lay between the germline ends. This CDR3 comprises 14 residues. Germline V gives CDR1 SGHTA, CDR2 FQGNSA.

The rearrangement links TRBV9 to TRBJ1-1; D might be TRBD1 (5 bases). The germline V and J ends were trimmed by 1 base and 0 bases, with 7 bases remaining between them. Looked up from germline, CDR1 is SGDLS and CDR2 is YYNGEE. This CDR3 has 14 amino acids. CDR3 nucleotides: TGTGCCAGCAGCGTACGGACATTGAACACTGAAGCTTTCTTT. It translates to CASSVRTLNTEAFF.

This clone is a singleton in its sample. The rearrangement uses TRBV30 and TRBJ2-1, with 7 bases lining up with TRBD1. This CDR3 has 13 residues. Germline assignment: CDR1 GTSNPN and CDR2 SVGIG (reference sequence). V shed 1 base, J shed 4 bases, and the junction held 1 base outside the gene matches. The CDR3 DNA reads TGTGCCTGGAGTGGGGACAGATACAATGAGCAGTTCTTC. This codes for CAWSGDRYNEQFF.

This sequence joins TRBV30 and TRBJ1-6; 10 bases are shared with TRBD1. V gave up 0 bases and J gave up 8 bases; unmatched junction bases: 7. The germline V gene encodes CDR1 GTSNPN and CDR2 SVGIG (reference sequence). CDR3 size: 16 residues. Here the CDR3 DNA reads TGTGCCTGGAGTGTACTTTCCGGGACAGGGGATTCACCCCTCCACTTT. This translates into CAWSVLSGTGDSPLHF.

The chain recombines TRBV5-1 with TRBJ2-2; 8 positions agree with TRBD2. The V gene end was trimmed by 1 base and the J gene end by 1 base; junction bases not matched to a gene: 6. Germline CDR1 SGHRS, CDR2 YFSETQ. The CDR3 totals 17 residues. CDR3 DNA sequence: TGCGCCAGCAGCTTGTTAGCGGGAAATCGGAACACCGGGGAGCTGTTTTTT. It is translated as CASSLLAGNRNTGELFF.

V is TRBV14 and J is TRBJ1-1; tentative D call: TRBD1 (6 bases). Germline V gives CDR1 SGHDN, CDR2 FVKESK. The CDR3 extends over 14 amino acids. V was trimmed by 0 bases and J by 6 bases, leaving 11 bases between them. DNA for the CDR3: TGTGCCAGCAGCCAAGATGTGGGGGCGGCTGAAGCTTTCTTT. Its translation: CASSQDVGAAEAFF.